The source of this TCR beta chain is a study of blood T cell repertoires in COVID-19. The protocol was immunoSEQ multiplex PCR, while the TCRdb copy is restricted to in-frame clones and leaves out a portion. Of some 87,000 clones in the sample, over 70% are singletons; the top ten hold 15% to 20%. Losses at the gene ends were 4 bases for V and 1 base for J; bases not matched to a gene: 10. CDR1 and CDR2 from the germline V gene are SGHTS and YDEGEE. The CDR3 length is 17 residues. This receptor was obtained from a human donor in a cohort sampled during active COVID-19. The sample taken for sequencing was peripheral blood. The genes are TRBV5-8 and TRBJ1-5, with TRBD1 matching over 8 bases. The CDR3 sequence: CASSELGQGVSNQPQHF. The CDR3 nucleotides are TGTGCCAGCAGCGAGCTAGGACAGGGCGTGAGCAATCAGCCCCAGCATTTT.